The 32 T cell receptor beta chains below come from one sample, sequenced in a study of OX40 agonist ivuxolimab in advanced cancers. Measured with immunoSEQ multiplex PCR; TCRdb has only the in-frame clones, and not every one. Here the sample spans some 50,000 clones, around nine tenths being singletons. Sample: CD4+ or CD8+ T cells sorted from blood, taken in a trial of the OX40 agonist ivuxolimab. These receptors were collected from an adult with an advanced solid tumor such as melanoma, head and neck, liver or kidney cancer.

The V gene is TRBV6-5, the J gene TRBJ2-1; D remains unclear. V was shortened by 7 bases and J by 5 bases, with 12 bases between the two germline ends. The germline V gene has CDR1 MNHEY and CDR2 SVGAGI. The CDR3 consists of 13 residues. The DNA of the CDR3 is TGTGCCAGCACCCATGACACGAACAATGAGCAGTTCTTC. Translation: CASTHDTNNEQFF.

V and J are TRBV20-1 and TRBJ1-5; D gene uncertain. Deletions cut 5 bases from V and 13 bases from J, with 15 bases between. The germline V gene encodes CDR1 DFQATT and CDR2 SNEGSKA (reference sequence). This CDR3 is 11 amino acids long. Here the CDR3 DNA reads TGCAGTGCTGTAAACACCGGAGGACAGCATTTT. Its protein product is CSAVNTGGQHF.

This clone was counted once. The J gene is TRBJ1-4, the V gene TRBV5-1; no clear D. The V gene lost 0 bases and the J gene lost 4 bases, with 4 bases spanning the gap. CDR1 SGHRS and CDR2 YFSETQ come from the germline V gene. CDR3 length: 13 residues. CDR3 bases: TGCGCCAGCAGCTTGGGTAGTAATGAAAAACTGTTTTTT. Its translation: CASSLGSNEKLFF.

The genes are TRBV19 and TRBJ1-1, with D unresolved. CDR1 is LNHDA and CDR2 is SQIVND in the germline V gene (reference sequence). V lost 2 bases and J lost 1, with 8 bases in between. The CDR3 sequence is 14 residues long. The CDR3 nucleotides read TGTGCCAGTAGTATAAGTGCAGGGAACACTGAAGCTTTCTTT. Its translation: CASSISAGNTEAFF.

This clone was seen a few times. This rearrangement joins TRBV4-2 to TRBJ1-1, with 9 bases aligning to TRBD1. V was pared by 0 bases and J by 6 bases, with 5 bases of the junction left unmatched. The CDR3 spans 15 residues. The germline CDR1 and CDR2 sequences are LGHNA and YNFKEQ. CDR3 sequence reads: CASSQDFDRGAEAFF. CDR3 bases: TGTGCCAGCAGCCAAGATTTTGACAGGGGGGCTGAAGCTTTCTTT.

The rearrangement uses TRBV27 and TRBJ2-6, with unresolved D. Germline V gene data show CDR1 as MNHEY and CDR2 as SMNVEV (reference sequence). The CDR3 spans 16 residues. Between the trimmed V and J ends, which lost 1 base and 0 bases, there was a span of 7 bases. CDR3 region: CASSLLSVSGANVLTF. The CDR3 DNA reads as TGTGCCAGCAGTTTATTGTCAGTCTCTGGGGCCAACGTCCTGACTTTC.

The chain links TRBV5-4 to TRBJ2-3; D is possibly TRBD2 (5 bases). Germline V lookup: CDR1 SGHNT, CDR2 YYREEE (reference sequence). The CDR3 spans 14 residues. Trimming shortened V by 3 bases and J by 0 bases, and 8 bases separated the two germline ends. The CDR3 is CASSSGGSTDTQYF. The CDR3 nucleotides read TGTGCCAGCAGCTCTGGCGGGAGCACAGATACGCAGTATTTT.

The chain employs TRBV2 and TRBJ2-1, with D possibly matching TRBD1 (5 bases). Germline CDR1 reads SNHLY; CDR2 reads FYNNEI. The V and J ends lost 10 bases and 9 bases respectively, with 16 bases between them. The CDR3 is made up of 12 amino acids. CDR3 region: CATWGGLLEQFF. The CDR3, as DNA: TGTGCCACTTGGGGCGGTCTCCTTGAGCAGTTCTTC. Supplemented by reference TRBV2 and TRBJ2-1, the full variable domain reads EPEVTQTPSHQVTQMGQEVILRCVPISNHLYFYWYRQILGQKVEFLVSFYNNEISEKSEIFDDQFSVERPDGSNFTLKIRSTKLEDSAMYFCATWGGLLEQFFGPGTRLTVL.

This sequence joins TRBV28 and TRBJ2-7, with 7 nucleotides matching TRBD1. This CDR3 region has 13 residues. Germline V CDR1 and CDR2: MDHEN, SYDVKM. V was clipped by 6 bases and J by 0 bases; unmatched bases: 2. This CDR3 reads CASRWDSSYEQYF. Written as DNA, the CDR3 is TGTGCCAGCAGATGGGACAGCTCCTACGAGCAGTACTTC. The variable domain in full, completed from reference TRBV28 and TRBJ2-7, reads DVKVTQSSRYLVKRTGEKVFLECVQDMDHENMFWYRQDPGLGLRLIYFSYDVKMKEKGDIPEGYSVSREKKERFSLILESASTNQTSMYLCASRWDSSYEQYFGPGTRLTVT.

V is TRBV14 and J is TRBJ2-7, with D perhaps TRBD1 or TRBD2 (5 bases each). This CDR3 comprises 13 residues. Trimming pared 2 bases from V and 7 bases from J, leaving 12 bases between. The germline V gene has CDR1 SGHDN and CDR2 FVKESK. The CDR3 here is CASSQYFWGEQYF. The CDR3 DNA reads TGTGCCAGCAGCCAATACTTTTGGGGGGAGCAGTACTTC.

This clone was picked up a small number of times. J is TRBJ2-1 and V is TRBV27; 8 nucleotides align to TRBD1. Trimming at V came to 2 bases and at J to 5 bases, leaving 8 bases not matched to a gene. Germline loops: CDR1 MNHEY, CDR2 SMNVEV (reference sequence). CDR3 length: 16 amino acids. CDR3 residues: CASSLGGSDRDNEQFF. DNA of the CDR3: TGTGCCAGCAGTTTAGGAGGCTCGGACAGGGACAATGAGCAGTTCTTC.

The chain links TRBV15 to TRBJ2-1; D uncertain. V was shortened by 1 base and J by 3 bases, with 13 bases between the two germline ends. CDR1 is LNHNV and CDR2 is YYDKDF in the germline V gene (reference sequence). This CDR3 region has 16 residues. CDR3 sequence reads: CATSRGASGIYNEQFF. The CDR3 nucleotides are TGTGCCACCAGCAGAGGGGCATCCGGCATCTACAATGAGCAGTTCTTC.

J is TRBJ2-1 and V is TRBV6-5; 8 nucleotides agree with TRBD2. Germline values: CDR1 MNHEY, CDR2 SVGAGI. V lost 3 bases and J lost 5; bases outside the gene matches: 6. The CDR3 length is 15 residues. The CDR3 nucleotides read TGTGCCAGCAGTTATCGCGGGGGGACAAACAATGAGCAGTTCTTC. This translates into CASSYRGGTNNEQFF.

This clone occurred once. This chain connects TRBV10-3 to TRBJ2-7, with unresolved D. The CDR3 extends over 11 amino acids. Per the germline V gene, CDR1 is ENHRY and CDR2 is SYGVKD. V lost 10 bases to trimming and J lost 3 bases, with 10 bases between them. The CDR3 nucleotides are TGTGCCACCGCCGGCAGCTACGAGCAGTACTTC. Its translation: CATAGSYEQYF.

J is TRBJ2-7 and V is TRBV29-1; D gene uncertain. The CDR3 has 13 residues. CDR1 and CDR2 (germline): SQVTM, ANQGSEA. V was shortened by 2 bases and J by 2 bases, with 10 bases between the two germline ends. The CDR3 loop is CSVELDKPYEQYF. The CDR3 DNA is TGCAGCGTTGAATTGGATAAACCCTACGAGCAGTACTTC.

The chain couples TRBV18 to TRBJ2-1; 10 bases agree with TRBD2. Germline V CDR1 and CDR2: KGHSH, LQKENI. This CDR3 contains 18 residues. Trimming cost V 0 bases and J 8 bases; bases outside gene matches: 13. The CDR3 coding sequence is TGTGCCAGCTCACCACCGTTGGTGCTAGCGGGAGCGTTCGATGAGCAGTTCTTC. Protein: CASSPPLVLAGAFDEQFF.

The V gene is TRBV9, the J gene TRBJ2-1; maybe TRBD2 (6 bases). Trimming shortened V by 2 bases and J by 9 bases, and 12 bases separated the two germline ends. This CDR3 contains 13 residues. In germline, CDR1 is SGDLS, CDR2 YYNGEE. Written as DNA, the CDR3 is TGTGCCAGCAGCGTCTGGGACTTTAGTGAGCAGTTCTTC. Translation: CASSVWDFSEQFF.

This clone was picked up a small number of times. The chain is built from TRBV10-3 and TRBJ2-1; 7 bases agree with TRBD2. Per the germline V gene, CDR1 is ENHRY and CDR2 is SYGVKD. The CDR3 length is 13 residues. The junction had 7 bases not matched to a gene; V was cut back by 4 bases and J by 10 bases. Here the CDR3 DNA reads TGTGCCATCAGTGTTGGCGGGAGTGTGGAGCAGTTCTTC. This encodes CAISVGGSVEQFF.

V usage is TRBV2 and J usage is TRBJ2-7; unclear D gene. The V and J ends lost 3 bases and 1 base respectively, with 4 bases between them. The CDR3 runs to 12 residues. Germline CDR1 SNHLY, CDR2 FYNNEI. Here the CDR3 reads CASSEISYEQYF. For the CDR3, the DNA is TGTGCCAGCAGTGAGATTTCCTACGAGCAGTACTTC.

V usage is TRBV25-1 and J usage is TRBJ2-1; possibly TRBD1 for D (5 bases). The germline V gene has CDR1 MGHDK and CDR2 SYGVNS. CDR3 length: 14 residues. V was trimmed by 7 bases and J by 7 bases, leaving 17 bases between them. CDR3 region: CASTLGALGNEQFF. CDR3 in DNA: TGTGCCAGCACCTTAGGGGCCCTGGGAAATGAGCAGTTCTTC.

V gene TRBV19 combines with J gene TRBJ2-7, with D maybe TRBD1 (6 bases). Trimming left V 6 bases short and J 5 bases short, with 11 bases between. In germline, CDR1 is LNHDA, CDR2 SQIVND (reference sequence). The length of the CDR3 is 12 residues. CDR3 bases: TGTGCCAGTAGACAACAGGGCCACGAGCAGTACTTC. Protein: CASRQQGHEQYF.

J is TRBJ2-7 and V is TRBV11-2; no reliable D call. Germline V gene lookup returns CDR1 SGHAT and CDR2 FQNNGV. The CDR3 runs 12 residues. The V end was cut by 2 bases, the J end by 5 bases, with 7 bases between. CDR3 loop: CASSLMGNEQYF. For the CDR3, the DNA is TGTGCCAGCAGCTTAATGGGAAACGAGCAGTACTTC.

This clone was detected a few times. The DNA of the CDR3 is TGTGCCAGCAGTTCACTAGCGGGGAGACATGAGCAGTTCTTC. Its protein is CASSSLAGRHEQFF. The chain uses TRBV27 and TRBJ2-1; 10 bases fit TRBD2. Germline V gives CDR1 MNHEY, CDR2 SMNVEV (reference sequence). V was pared by 4 bases and J by 8 bases, with 5 bases of the junction left unmatched. The CDR3 totals 14 residues.

The rearrangement links TRBV6-1 to TRBJ1-5, with TRBD1 identical over 7 bases. The junction had 7 bases not matched to a gene; V was cut back by 2 bases and J by 0 bases. The CDR3 consists of 17 residues. Germline loops: CDR1 MNHNS, CDR2 SASEGT. For the CDR3, the DNA is TGTGCCAGCAGTGAACGACAGGGAACTTATAGCAATCAGCCCCAGCATTTT. It specifies CASSERQGTYSNQPQHF.

J is TRBJ2-1 and V is TRBV13; 12 bases fit TRBD2. CDR3 length: 16 amino acids. With V trimmed by 5 bases and J by 4 bases, 6 bases remained unmatched. The germline V gene encodes CDR1 PRHDT and CDR2 FYEKMQ (reference sequence). The CDR3 region has the DNA TGTGCCAGCAGCCCTCCGGGACTAGCGGGTTACAATGAGCAGTTCTTC. This codes for CASSPPGLAGYNEQFF.

Here the CDR3 reads CASSPFQDRGGETQYF. The CDR3, as DNA: TGTGCCAGCAGTCCATTCCAGGACAGGGGGGGAGAGACCCAGTACTTC. The chain uses TRBV27 and TRBJ2-5; 10 bases map to TRBD1. Per the germline V gene, CDR1 is MNHEY and CDR2 is SMNVEV (reference sequence). J was trimmed by 4 bases and V by 5 bases; bases with no gene match: 10. The CDR3 extends over 16 amino acids.

The chain has TRBV7-9 and TRBJ1-1; 11 bases are shared with TRBD1. The CDR3 totals 15 residues. The trim removed 4 bases at V and 4 bases at J, leaving 5 bases unmatched. CDR1 SEHNR and CDR2 FQNEAQ come from the germline V gene (reference sequence). The CDR3 bases are TGTGCCAGCAGCTCGAAGGACAGGGGGCTCACTGAAGCTTTCTTT. Protein sequence: CASSSKDRGLTEAFF.

The rearrangement uses TRBV27 and TRBJ2-7; TRBD2 is a possible D gene (6 bases). The CDR3 runs 15 residues. CDR1 is MNHEY, CDR2 SMNVEV, per germline (reference sequence). The V and J ends lost 3 bases and 2 bases respectively, with 14 bases between them. The CDR3 DNA sequence: TGTGCCAGCAGTTTTTGGGCGGGACGGGCCTACGAGCAGTACTTC. Protein sequence: CASSFWAGRAYEQYF.

The chain links TRBV29-1 to TRBJ2-7; 8 nucleotides align to TRBD2. This CDR3 contains 13 residues. V was pared by 4 bases and J by 4 bases, with 6 bases of the junction left unmatched. Germline CDR1 reads SQVTM; CDR2 reads ANQGSEA. This CDR3 reads CSVVGSGSYEQYF. CDR3 nucleotides: TGCAGCGTTGTGGGGAGCGGGAGTTACGAGCAGTACTTC.

This clone was recorded once. J is TRBJ2-2 and V is TRBV7-8; D may be TRBD2 (5 bases). The ends were cut back, 1 base at V and 3 bases at J, with 15 bases in the middle. Germline CDR1 and CDR2: SGHVS and FQNEAQ. CDR3 length: 17 residues. Written as DNA, the CDR3 is TGTGCCAGCAGCTTAGACGGAGGCCCTTATGACACCGGGGAGCTGTTTTTT. This sequence encodes CASSLDGGPYDTGELFF.

The chain joins TRBV7-8 to TRBJ2-7; possible D gene TRBD2, 6 bases. Trimming stripped 5 bases from V and 0 bases from J, with 8 bases between. Per the germline V gene, CDR1 is SGHVS and CDR2 is FQNEAQ. CDR3 length equals 13 residues. The CDR3 is CASSQTSSYEQYF. CDR3 in DNA: TGTGCCAGCAGCCAGACTAGCTCCTACGAGCAGTACTTC.

V usage is TRBV19 and J usage is TRBJ1-1, with D perhaps matching TRBD1 (5 bases). Germline assignment: CDR1 LNHDA and CDR2 SQIVND (reference sequence). The CDR3 runs to 12 residues. The V end lost 6 bases, the J end lost 10 bases, and 15 bases lay between the germline ends. The CDR3 protein is CASSQGGRGAFF. The CDR3 DNA reads TGTGCCAGTAGCCAGGGCGGAAGGGGAGCTTTCTTT.